A selection of T cell receptor beta chains follows, all from one sample in a study of radiotherapy plus CTLA-4 blockade in lung cancer. Clones were read by immunoSEQ multiplex PCR, and TCRdb kept only the in-frame ones, dropping some. The table lists tens of thousands of clones, approximately 84% of them singletons. Source: peripheral blood, taken from a patient treated with radiotherapy plus ipilimumab. The receptors here all came from a human donor with non-small cell lung cancer who had stable disease on radiotherapy plus ipilimumab. Each CDR3 is given with its conserved first and last residue. The D gene is left open where the match is weak. For some rows the clone size is stated as once, few or many, or as a class when expanded; others skip it.

j_call,d_call,v_call,clone_size,cdr3_nt,cdr3_aa
TRBJ2-3,NA,TRBV30,NA,TGTGCCGGGGGTAGAGGCTATTGGTCAGATACGCAGTATTTT,CAGGRGYWSDTQYF
TRBJ1-5,TRBD1,TRBV6-1,NA,TGTGCCAGCAGTGCCGTTAGGGGGACAGGGGGTAATCAGCCCCAGCATTTT,CASSAVRGTGGNQPQHF
TRBJ2-7,TRBD1,TRBV11-3,few,TGTGCCAGCAGCGCGGGACAGGGGAGGACCTACGAGCAGTACTTC,CASSAGQGRTYEQYF
TRBJ2-3,TRBD2,TRBV29-1,once,TGCAGCGTTAGCGGGAGGACTACAGATACGCAGTATTTT,CSVSGRTTDTQYF
TRBJ1-5,NA,TRBV6-1,NA,TGTGCCAGCAGTGACAGGGTTGGCAATCAGCCCCAGCATTTT,CASSDRVGNQPQHF
TRBJ2-4,NA,TRBV6-6,NA,TGTGCCAGCAGCCGACCTAAAAACATTCAGTACTTC,CASSRPKNIQYF
TRBJ2-1,TRBD2,TRBV19,NA,TGTGCCAGTAGTATAGCCCGACTAGCGGGTTACAATGAGCAGTTCTTC,CASSIARLAGYNEQFF
TRBJ2-2,NA,TRBV11-2,NA,TGTGCCAGCGTCGTGACGGGGACCGGGGAGCTGTTTTTT,CASVVTGTGELFF
TRBJ1-6,NA,TRBV5-1,NA,TGCGCCAGCAGCTTGGCCCGAGGGAGAGGGGAGAGCTCCTATAATTCACCCCTCCACTTT,CASSLARGRGESSYNSPLHF
TRBJ2-1,TRBD2,TRBV11-2,once,TGTGCCAGCAGCGGGACTAGAGGCTACAATGAGCAGTTCTTC,CASSGTRGYNEQFF
TRBJ1-1,NA,TRBV9,NA,TGTGCCAGCAGCTCCTCGACTGCGATGAACACTGAAGCTTTCTTT,CASSSSTAMNTEAFF
TRBJ2-2,TRBD1,TRBV11-1,NA,TGTGCCAGCAGCCCAAGACAGGGGTCCGCGAACACCGGGGAGCTGTTTTTT,CASSPRQGSANTGELFF
TRBJ1-6,NA,TRBV6-5,NA,TGTGCCAGCGGAACGGGACGGCTTAATTCACCCCTCCACTTT,CASGTGRLNSPLHF
TRBJ2-1,NA,TRBV15,NA,TGTGCCACCAGCAAGTATTCGGGACCGAGCTCCTACAATGAGCAGTTCTTC,CATSKYSGPSSYNEQFF
TRBJ2-1,TRBD2,TRBV7-7,few,TGTGCCAGCAGCCTAGCGGGGGGGATCGCTGAGCAGTTCTTC,CASSLAGGIAEQFF
TRBJ2-7,NA,TRBV7-2,NA,TGTGCCAGCAGCTTCGGCCCCGGGCCGTCCTACGAGCAGTACTTC,CASSFGPGPSYEQYF
TRBJ2-2,TRBD2,TRBV19,NA,TGTGCCTCAAGGCGGGAGACCAACACCGGGGAGCTGTTTTTT,CASRRETNTGELFF
TRBJ1-1,NA,TRBV7-9,NA,TGTGCCAGCAGCCCCCGGACAGACCGGAACACTGAAGCTTTCTTT,CASSPRTDRNTEAFF
TRBJ2-3,TRBD2,TRBV6-4,few,TGTGCCAGCAGTGACGGAGCGGGGAGCACAGATACGCAGTATTTT,CASSDGAGSTDTQYF
TRBJ2-3,TRBD1,TRBV19,NA,TGTGCCAGTAGTATATCAGGGGGTGCAGATACGCAGTATTTT,CASSISGGADTQYF
TRBJ2-7,NA,TRBV7-2,NA,TGTGCCAGCAGCGACCACCCCTACGAGCAGTACTTC,CASSDHPYEQYF
TRBJ1-5,NA,TRBV2,few,TGTGCCAGTACCGGGACTAACAATCAGCCCCAGCATTTT,CASTGTNNQPQHF
TRBJ2-7,TRBD2,TRBV7-2,NA,TGTGCCAGCAGCTTAGATAGCCTAGCGGGGGCCCTACGAGAGCAGTACTTC,CASSLDSLAGALREQYF
TRBJ2-1,NA,TRBV6-5,NA,TGTGCCAGCAAAGTTAAAGGGGCGGGTGAGCAGTTCTTC,CASKVKGAGEQFF
TRBJ1-5,NA,TRBV19,NA,TGTGCCAGTAGTCTGGACGGGTATAGCAATCAGCCCCAGCATTTT,CASSLDGYSNQPQHF
TRBJ2-7,NA,TRBV28,NA,TGTGCCAGCACCCTCAGTGGGTCATCTTCCTACGAGCAGTACTTC,CASTLSGSSSYEQYF
TRBJ2-1,TRBD2,TRBV5-6,NA,TGTGCCAGCAACACCCTAATACTAGCGGGAGGCTACAATGAGCAGTTCTTC,CASNTLILAGGYNEQFF
TRBJ2-7,TRBD2,TRBV9,NA,TGTGCCAGCAGCCCACGGCCGGGACTAGCGGACGAGCAGTACTTC,CASSPRPGLADEQYF
TRBJ1-2,TRBD1,TRBV29-1,NA,TGCAGCGTCGCGGGACAGGGGGCGGGTGGTGGCTACACCTTC,CSVAGQGAGGGYTF
TRBJ2-1,TRBD2,TRBV9,once,TGTGCCAGCAGCGATCTAGCGGGGGGGAATGAGCAGTTCTTC,CASSDLAGGNEQFF
TRBJ1-2,NA,TRBV15,NA,TGTGCCACCAGCAGAGATTACGAGGACGACAACTTC,CATSRDYEDDNF
TRBJ2-1,NA,TRBV2,NA,TGTGCCAGCATTGGGGCCGGGACCCCGGGCTACAATGAGCAGTTCTTC,CASIGAGTPGYNEQFF
TRBJ1-2,TRBD1,TRBV6-6,NA,TGTGCCAGCAGTTACTCGGCAGGGGGGAATGGCTACACCTTC,CASSYSAGGNGYTF
TRBJ2-1,TRBD2,TRBV6-4,NA,TGTGCCAGCTCCCCGACACTGTCGGGACTAGCGGGAGCCAATGAGCAGTTCTTC,CASSPTLSGLAGANEQFF
TRBJ1-1,TRBD1,TRBV18,NA,TGTGCCAGCTCACCACTTGAACAGGGGGGCGAAGCTTTCTTT,CASSPLEQGGEAFF
TRBJ1-5,TRBD1,TRBV5-1,NA,TGCGCCAGCAGCGTAGGACAGGGGAGTCAGCCCCAGCATTTT,CASSVGQGSQPQHF
TRBJ2-7,TRBD1,TRBV19,NA,TGTGCCAGTAGTTCGACAGGGAACTCCTACGAGCAGTACTTC,CASSSTGNSYEQYF
TRBJ1-3,NA,TRBV9,NA,TGTGCCAGCAGCGTAGCTGTTCCAGGAAACACCATATATTTT,CASSVAVPGNTIYF
TRBJ1-2,NA,TRBV2,NA,TGTGCCAGCAGAGCAAGGGGAGGCTACACCTTC,CASRARGGYTF
TRBJ2-7,TRBD1,TRBV18,NA,TGTGCCAGCTCACCCACTCCCCCCTTAGGACAGGTCTCCTACGAGCAGTACTTC,CASSPTPPLGQVSYEQYF
TRBJ2-7,NA,TRBV27,NA,TGTGCCAGCAGTTTAGGTCGGGGGCAGGGCGGATCGGGGGAGCAGTACTTC,CASSLGRGQGGSGEQYF
TRBJ2-2,TRBD2,TRBV9,NA,TGTGCCAGCAGCGGGGGGGGGTATAGCACCGGGGAGCTGTTTTTT,CASSGGGYSTGELFF
TRBJ2-7,TRBD2,TRBV5-4,NA,TGTGCCAGCAGCTTGGGTTGGAGCGGGACGAACGAGCAGTACTTC,CASSLGWSGTNEQYF
TRBJ2-7,TRBD1,TRBV4-1,NA,TGCGCCAGCAGCCAAGGCAGGATCGGGACAGTTTCCTACGAGCAGTACTTC,CASSQGRIGTVSYEQYF
TRBJ1-2,NA,TRBV4-1,NA,TGCGCCAGCAGCCAAGATCTCGCAGTTAACTATGGCTACACCTTC,CASSQDLAVNYGYTF
TRBJ1-2,TRBD1,TRBV28,NA,TGTGCCACCACCGGGGACAGGGAGGGTGGCTACACCTTC,CATTGDREGGYTF
TRBJ2-7,NA,TRBV7-2,NA,TGTGCCAGCAGCTTAGCGGAAACCCACTCAAGAGAGCAGTACTTC,CASSLAETHSREQYF
TRBJ1-1,NA,TRBV9,NA,TGTGCCAGCAGCCCCCGGGGGACAACGAACACTGAAGCTTTCTTT,CASSPRGTTNTEAFF
TRBJ2-3,NA,TRBV30,NA,TGTGCCTGGGGACGGGACGGCACAGATACGCAGTATTTT,CAWGRDGTDTQYF
TRBJ1-2,NA,TRBV19,NA,TGTGCCAGTAGAGACCGACCGAACTATGGCTACACCTTC,CASRDRPNYGYTF
TRBJ2-2,NA,TRBV9,NA,TGTGCCAGCGAGGGTCTCGGGGAGCTGTTTTTT,CASEGLGELFF
TRBJ2-7,NA,TRBV19,NA,TGTGCCACCGAATACAGGGCGTTGCAGTACTTC,CATEYRALQYF
TRBJ1-1,NA,TRBV11-3,NA,TGTGCCAGCAGCTTGCAGGGATCCACTGAAGCTTTCTTT,CASSLQGSTEAFF
TRBJ2-3,TRBD2,TRBV7-2,NA,TGTGCCAGCAGCTGGACTAGCGAAAGAGATACGCAGTATTTT,CASSWTSERDTQYF